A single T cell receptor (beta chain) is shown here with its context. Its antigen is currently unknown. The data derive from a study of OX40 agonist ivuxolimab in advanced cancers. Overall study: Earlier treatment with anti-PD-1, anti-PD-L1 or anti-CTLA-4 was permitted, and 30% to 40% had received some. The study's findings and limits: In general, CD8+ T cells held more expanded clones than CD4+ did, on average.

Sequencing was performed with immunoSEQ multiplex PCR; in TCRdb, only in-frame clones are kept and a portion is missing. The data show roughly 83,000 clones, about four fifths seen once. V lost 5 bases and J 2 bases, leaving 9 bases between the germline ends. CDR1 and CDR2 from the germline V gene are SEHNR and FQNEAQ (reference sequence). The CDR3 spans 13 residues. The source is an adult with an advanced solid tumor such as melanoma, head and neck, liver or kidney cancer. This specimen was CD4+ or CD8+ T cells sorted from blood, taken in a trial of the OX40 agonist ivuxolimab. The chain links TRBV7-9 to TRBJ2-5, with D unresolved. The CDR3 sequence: CASSRENQETQYF. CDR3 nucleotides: TGTGCCAGCAGCCGAGAGAATCAAGAGACCCAGTACTTC.